This entry lists 10 T cell receptor beta chains sequenced from one sample in a study of regulatory T cells in long-lasting Graves disease. The time point: newly diagnosed GD, antithyroid drugs for less than 3 months. Extracted RNA from PBMCs served as the source of the TCR library. Sequencing libraries for TCR beta were prepared with iRepertoire HTBI primers and Arm-PCR of CDR3 regions. TCRdb redid the calling of the multiplex PCR reads with MiXCR, one entry per CDR3 protein. This repertoire shows 550,000 to 600,000 distinct CDR3 sequences, approximately 16% found once; its top ten account for around 12%. Another study also made use of these data, one on T cells in Graves' hyperthyroidism and ophthalmopathy.

Sample: peripheral blood mononuclear cells (PBMCs), taken at new diagnosis, from a patient treated with antithyroid drugs. Every receptor here comes from a man younger than 35 with Graves disease.

In DNA form, the CDR3 reads TGTGCCAGCAGCTTAGGAGTGGTTATTGAAAAACTGTTTTTT. Translation: CASSLGVVIEKLFF. V and J are TRBV7-2 and TRBJ1-4, with no clear D. This CDR3 has 14 residues. Germline values: CDR1 SGHTA, CDR2 FQGNSA. Trimming took off 1 base at V and 7 bases at J, with 10 bases between the two ends. Using reference TRBV7-2 and TRBJ1-4 for the parts outside the CDR3, the full variable domain is GAGVSQSPSNKVTEKGKDVELRCDPISGHTALYWYRQSLGQGLEFLIYFQGNSAPDKSGLPSDRFSAERTGGSVSTLTIQRTQQEDSAVYLCASSLGVVIEKLFFGSGTQLSVL.

The V call is TRBV7-9, the J call TRBJ2-7, with TRBD2 as a possible D gene (7 bases). CDR3 length: 16 residues. Trimming removed 7 bases from V and 0 bases from J, with 19 bases in between. CDR1 SEHNR and CDR2 FQNEAQ come from the germline V gene (reference sequence). CDR3 bases: TGTGCCAGCAATAAAGTTGGGGGCGGGAGCTCCTACGAGCAGTACTTC. This translates into CASNKVGGGSSYEQYF.

Turning to this clonotype: A clone one base away is much larger, so this may be a read error. The chain has TRBV28 and TRBJ2-5; maybe TRBD2 (5 bases). The J call may be mistaken, given a closer DNA end match to TRBJ2-7. The V gene's germline CDR1 is MDHEN and CDR2 SYDVKM. The CDR3 contains 14 residues. For the CDR3, the DNA is TGTGCCAGCACCCTGGTAGGACTCGCGGGCGAGCAGTACTTC. Its protein product is CASTLVGLAGEQYF.

Ten or more counts support this clonotype. This chain joins TRBV20-1 and TRBJ2-5; D call uncertain. The V gene's germline CDR1 is DFQATT and CDR2 SNEGSKA (reference sequence). The CDR3 sequence is 13 residues long. With 0 bases removed from V and 1 base from J, the gap between germline ends came to 6 bases. The CDR3 region is CSARDPGQETQYF. In DNA, the CDR3 is TGCAGTGCTAGAGATCCGGGCCAAGAGACCCAGTACTTC.

This clonotype was detected a few times. The chain combines TRBV5-5 with TRBJ1-5; D is ambiguous. The CDR3 covers 16 residues. With 4 bases removed from V and 1 base from J, the gap between germline ends came to 15 bases. CDR1 is SGHKS and CDR2 is YYEKEE in the germline V gene (reference sequence). In DNA form, the CDR3 reads TGTGCCAGCAGCGAATGGGCCTTAGGGAGCAATCAGCCCCAGCATTTT. Amino acids: CASSEWALGSNQPQHF.

In this sample, this clonotype turned up many times. The genes are TRBV6-9 and TRBJ2-6, with unresolved D. Germline CDR1 and CDR2: MNHGY and SVAAGI. V was shortened by 4 bases and J by 2 bases, with 9 bases between the two germline ends. This CDR3 comprises 15 residues. Written as DNA, the CDR3 is TGTGCCAGCAGTTCCCCTTTCCCTGGGGCCAACGTCCTGACTTTC. It codes for CASSSPFPGANVLTF.

The table lists this clonotype with many counts. Just one base apart from a much larger clone, this may be a read error. The rearrangement joins TRBV12-3 or TRBV12-4 to TRBJ2-7, with no clear D. The CDR3 spans 13 residues. V was cut by 4 bases and J by 0 bases, with 7 bases left in between. In DNA form, the CDR3 reads TGTGCCAGCAGTTACTCCCGCTCCTACGAGCAGTACTTC. Translating it yields CASSYSRSYEQYF.

This clonotype occurred many times. The chain employs TRBV6-5 and TRBJ2-5, with D uncertain. CDR1 is MNHEY and CDR2 is SVGAGI in the germline V gene. CDR3 length: 14 amino acids. V was trimmed by 4 bases and J by 2 bases, leaving 11 bases between them. The CDR3 DNA reads TGTGCCAGCAGTTTACTAACCCCACAAGAGACCCAGTACTTC. It translates to CASSLLTPQETQYF.

In this sample, this clonotype turned up many times. The gene calls are TRBV20-1 and TRBJ2-1, with 10 bases aligning to TRBD2. The last part of the DNA fits TRBJ2-5 better; the J call may be wrong. CDR1 DFQATT and CDR2 SNEGSKA come from the germline V gene (reference sequence). This CDR3 is built from 16 residues. CDR3 sequence reads: CSAREMGSGRAETQYF. For the CDR3, the DNA is TGCAGTGCTAGAGAAATGGGGAGCGGGAGGGCAGAGACCCAGTACTTC.

This chain joins TRBV28 and TRBJ1-5; TRBD1 agrees at 10 bases. This CDR3 is 16 amino acids long. Germline-derived CDR1 and CDR2 are MDHEN and SYDVKM. J was trimmed by 9 bases and V by 7 bases; bases with no gene match: 15. Here the CDR3 DNA reads TGTGCCAGCAAGCCCCTAGCCGGGACAGGGGCAGGGCCCCAGCATTTT. This encodes CASKPLAGTGAGPQHF. The entire variable domain, with the rest obtained from reference TRBV28 and TRBJ1-5, is as follows: DVKVTQSSRYLVKRTGEKVFLECVQDMDHENMFWYRQDPGLGLRLIYFSYDVKMKEKGDIPEGYSVSREKKERFSLILESASTNQTSMYLCASKPLAGTGAGPQHFGDGTRLSIL.